These T cell receptor beta chains were read from a single sample in a study of blood T cell repertoires in COVID-19. TCRdb's table, derived via immunoSEQ multiplex PCR, lists solely in-frame clones and lacks some. The data show 230,000 or so clones, 80% to 85% seen once. The sequencing input was peripheral blood. Receptors were obtained from a man under 40 with active or convalescent COVID-19. Each CDR3 is given with its conserved first and last residue. A D gene is named only where the DNA matches it firmly. Size is stated for part of the rows, as once, few or many counts, or as a class when the clone is expanded.

clone_size d_call j_call v_call cdr3_aa cdr3_nt
NA TRBD1 TRBJ2-7 TRBV7-9 CASSLRTTTGSSYEQYF TGTGCCAGCAGCCTGCGCACGACGACAGGGAGCAGCTACGAGCAGTACTTC
once TRBD1 TRBJ1-1 TRBV10-3 CAIRQGAATEAFF TGTGCCATCCGACAGGGGGCGGCCACTGAAGCTTTCTTT
NA NA TRBJ1-2 TRBV5-8 CASSLGRGGYTF TGTGCCAGCAGCCTCGGGCGGGGTGGCTACACCTTC
many TRBD2 TRBJ2-1 TRBV19 CATGTSVNEQFF TGTGCCACCGGGACTAGCGTGAATGAGCAGTTCTTC
few NA TRBJ1-4 TRBV5-1 CASSPMGGENNEKLFF TGCGCCAGCAGCCCAATGGGAGGGGAAAATAATGAAAAACTGTTTTTT
NA NA TRBJ2-1 TRBV7-9 CASSFTFGGGEQFF TGTGCCAGCAGTTTTACCTTCGGGGGTGGTGAGCAGTTCTTC
NA TRBD2 TRBJ2-2 TRBV7-2 CASSPTSGDITGELFF TGTGCCAGCAGCCCGACTAGCGGGGACATTACCGGGGAGCTGTTTTTT
few NA TRBJ2-7 TRBV6-5 CASSYSSWQGWDEQYF TGTGCCAGCAGTTACTCGAGCTGGCAGGGGTGGGACGAGCAGTACTTC
NA TRBD1 TRBJ1-2 TRBV27 CASSFAGGVGYTF TGTGCCAGCAGTTTTGCAGGGGGAGTTGGCTACACCTTC
NA TRBD2 TRBJ2-5 TRBV5-1 CASSAGLAEETQYF TGCGCCAGCAGCGCGGGACTAGCTGAAGAGACCCAGTACTTC
NA NA TRBJ1-3 TRBV7-2 CASSLGLASGNTIYF TGTGCCAGCAGCTTAGGACTGGCCTCTGGAAACACCATATATTTT
NA TRBD1 TRBJ2-1 TRBV7-2 CASSLVTGDEQFF TGTGCCAGCAGCTTGGTTACAGGGGATGAGCAGTTCTTC
NA NA TRBJ2-7 TRBV9 CASSTHDGGYEQYF TGTGCCAGCAGCACCCATGACGGGGGCTACGAGCAGTACTTC
once NA TRBJ1-1 TRBV28 CASRDRNTEAFF TGTGCCAGCAGGGACAGGAACACTGAAGCTTTCTTT
NA NA TRBJ1-2 TRBV6-5 CASTPTVQNYGYTF TGTGCCAGCACTCCCACCGTACAAAACTATGGCTACACCTTC
NA TRBD1 TRBJ1-5 TRBV19 CASSMGRTGDQPQHF TGTGCCAGTAGTATGGGTAGGACAGGGGATCAGCCCCAGCATTTT
NA TRBD1 TRBJ1-2 TRBV4-1 CASSRPTGQGIYGYTF TGCGCCAGCAGCCGTCCAACGGGACAGGGAATTTATGGCTACACCTTC
many TRBD2 TRBJ2-7 TRBV4-1 CASSQDGRGVTYEQYF TGCGCCAGCAGCCAGGACGGGCGGGGGGTTACCTACGAGCAGTACTTC
NA NA TRBJ2-2 TRBV19 CARRGAPLKGGELFF TGTGCCAGACGGGGGGCCCCGCTTAAGGGCGGGGAGCTGTTTTTT
NA TRBD1 TRBJ2-2 TRBV6-6 CASTIDRGRDTGELFF TGTGCCAGCACCATAGACAGGGGGCGTGATACCGGGGAGCTGTTTTTT
few NA TRBJ1-1 TRBV7-6 CASRGGGSTEAFF TGTGCCAGCAGGGGGGGAGGGAGCACTGAAGCTTTCTTT
NA NA TRBJ1-1 TRBV5-1 CASSLSRGQAEAFF TGCGCCAGCAGCTTGTCTAGGGGTCAGGCTGAAGCTTTCTTT